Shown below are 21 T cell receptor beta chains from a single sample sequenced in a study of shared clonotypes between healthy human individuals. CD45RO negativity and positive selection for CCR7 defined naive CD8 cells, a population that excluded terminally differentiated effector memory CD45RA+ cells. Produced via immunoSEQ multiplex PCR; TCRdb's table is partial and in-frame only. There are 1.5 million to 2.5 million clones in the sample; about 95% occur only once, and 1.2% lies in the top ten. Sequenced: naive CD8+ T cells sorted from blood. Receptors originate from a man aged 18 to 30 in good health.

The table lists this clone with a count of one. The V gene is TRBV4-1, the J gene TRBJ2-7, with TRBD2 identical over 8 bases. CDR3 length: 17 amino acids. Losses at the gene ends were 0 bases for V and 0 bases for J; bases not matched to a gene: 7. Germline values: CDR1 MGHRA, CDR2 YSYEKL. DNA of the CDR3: TGCGCCAGCAGCCAAGAAAAGGGGACTAGGGACTCCTACGAGCAGTACTTC. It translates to CASSQEKGTRDSYEQYF.

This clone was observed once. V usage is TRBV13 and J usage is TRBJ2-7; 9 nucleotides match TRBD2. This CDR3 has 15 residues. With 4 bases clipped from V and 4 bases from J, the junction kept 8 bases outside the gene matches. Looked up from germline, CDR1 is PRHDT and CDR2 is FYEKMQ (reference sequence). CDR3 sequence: CASSSSWLAGYEQYF. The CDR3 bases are TGTGCCAGCAGCTCTTCCTGGCTAGCGGGGTACGAGCAGTACTTC.

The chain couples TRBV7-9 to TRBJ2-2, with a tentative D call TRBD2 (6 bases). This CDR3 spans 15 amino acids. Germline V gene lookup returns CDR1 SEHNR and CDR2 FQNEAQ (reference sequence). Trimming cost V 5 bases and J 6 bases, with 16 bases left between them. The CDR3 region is CASSSERLGAGELFF. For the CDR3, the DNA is TGTGCCAGCAGCAGTGAACGACTAGGAGCCGGGGAGCTGTTTTTT.

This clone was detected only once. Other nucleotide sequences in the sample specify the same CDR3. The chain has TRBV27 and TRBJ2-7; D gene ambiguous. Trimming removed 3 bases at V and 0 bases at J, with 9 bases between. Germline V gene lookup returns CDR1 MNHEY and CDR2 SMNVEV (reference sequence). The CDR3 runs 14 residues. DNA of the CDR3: TGTGCCAGCAGTTTGAGAGGAGTCTCCTACGAGCAGTACTTC. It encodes CASSLRGVSYEQYF.

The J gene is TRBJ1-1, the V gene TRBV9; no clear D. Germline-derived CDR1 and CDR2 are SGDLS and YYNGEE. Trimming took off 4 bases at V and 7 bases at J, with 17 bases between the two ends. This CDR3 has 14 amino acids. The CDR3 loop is CASSSGVTPFEAFF. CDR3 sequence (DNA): TGTGCCAGCAGCTCGGGAGTTACCCCTTTTGAAGCTTTCTTT. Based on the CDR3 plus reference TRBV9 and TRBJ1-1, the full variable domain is DSGVTQTPKHLITATGQRVTLRCSPRSGDLSVYWYQQSLDQGLQFLIQYYNGEERAKGNILERFSAQQFPDLHSELNLSSLELGDSALYFCASSSGVTPFEAFFGQGTRLTVV.

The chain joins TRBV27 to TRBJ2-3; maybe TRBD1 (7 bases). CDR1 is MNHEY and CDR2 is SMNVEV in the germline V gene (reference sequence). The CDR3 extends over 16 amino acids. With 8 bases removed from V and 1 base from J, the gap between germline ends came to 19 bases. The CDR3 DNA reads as TGTGCCAGCCGCCAGGACAGGACGGGGGGCACAGATACGCAGTATTTT. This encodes CASRQDRTGGTDTQYF.

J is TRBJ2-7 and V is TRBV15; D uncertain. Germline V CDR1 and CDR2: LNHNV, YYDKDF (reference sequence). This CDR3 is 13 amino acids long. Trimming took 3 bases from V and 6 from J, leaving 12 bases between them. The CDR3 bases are TGTGCCACCAGCAGCCCTGCTCCTGGCGAGCAGTACTTC. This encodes CATSSPAPGEQYF.

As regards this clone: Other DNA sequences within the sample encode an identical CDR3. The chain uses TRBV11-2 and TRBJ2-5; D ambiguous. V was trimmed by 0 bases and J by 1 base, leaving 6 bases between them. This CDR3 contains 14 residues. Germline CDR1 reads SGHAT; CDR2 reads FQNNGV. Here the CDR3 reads CASSLERVQETQYF. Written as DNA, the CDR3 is TGTGCCAGCAGCTTAGAACGAGTCCAAGAGACCCAGTACTTC.

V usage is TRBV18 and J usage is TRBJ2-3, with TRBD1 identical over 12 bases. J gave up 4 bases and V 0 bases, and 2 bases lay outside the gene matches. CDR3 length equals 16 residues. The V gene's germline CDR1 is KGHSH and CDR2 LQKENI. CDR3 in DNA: TGTGCCAGCTCACCACCAGGGACAGGGGGCGCAGATACGCAGTATTTT. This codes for CASSPPGTGGADTQYF.

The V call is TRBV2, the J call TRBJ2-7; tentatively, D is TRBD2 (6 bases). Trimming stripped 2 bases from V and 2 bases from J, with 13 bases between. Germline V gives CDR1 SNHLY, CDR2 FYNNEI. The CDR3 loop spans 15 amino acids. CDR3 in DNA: TGTGCCAGCAGTGAATTTGTTGGGGGGACCTACGAGCAGTACTTC. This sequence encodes CASSEFVGGTYEQYF.

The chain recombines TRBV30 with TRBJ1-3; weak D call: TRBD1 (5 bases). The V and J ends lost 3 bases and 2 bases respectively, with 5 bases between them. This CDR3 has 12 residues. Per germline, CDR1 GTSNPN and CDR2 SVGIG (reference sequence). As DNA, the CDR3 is TGTGCCTGGAGGGGACCTGGAAACACCATATATTTT. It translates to CAWRGPGNTIYF. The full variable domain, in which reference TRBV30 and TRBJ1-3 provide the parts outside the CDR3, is SQTIHQWPATLVQPVGSPLSLECTVEGTSNPNLYWYRQAAGRGLQLLFYSVGIGQISSEVPQNLSASRPQDRQFILSSKKLLLSDSGFYLCAWRGPGNTIYFGEGSWLTVV.

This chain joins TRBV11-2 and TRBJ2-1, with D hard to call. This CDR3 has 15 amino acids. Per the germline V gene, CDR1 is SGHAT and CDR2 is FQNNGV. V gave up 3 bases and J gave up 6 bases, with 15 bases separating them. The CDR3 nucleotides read TGTGCCAGCAGCTTGGTCGTTGACTTCGGCAATGAGCAGTTCTTC. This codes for CASSLVVDFGNEQFF.

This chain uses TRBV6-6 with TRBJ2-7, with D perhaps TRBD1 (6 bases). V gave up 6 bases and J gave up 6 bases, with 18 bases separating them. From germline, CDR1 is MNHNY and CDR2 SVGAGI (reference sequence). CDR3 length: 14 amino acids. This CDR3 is CASRPGQLFFEQYF. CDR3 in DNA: TGTGCCAGCAGACCGGGACAACTGTTTTTCGAGCAGTACTTC.

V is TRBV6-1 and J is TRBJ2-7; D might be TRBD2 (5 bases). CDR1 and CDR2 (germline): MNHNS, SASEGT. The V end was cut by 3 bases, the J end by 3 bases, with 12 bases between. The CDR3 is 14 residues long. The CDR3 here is CASSEYGVSYEQYF. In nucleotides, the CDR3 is TGTGCCAGCAGTGAGTACGGGGTTAGCTACGAGCAGTACTTC.

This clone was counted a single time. For the CDR3, the DNA is TGTGCCAGCAGCCCGACTAGCGGGGAAGTCAATGAGCAGTTCTTC. Translated: CASSPTSGEVNEQFF. The rearrangement joins TRBV7-9 to TRBJ2-1; the match to TRBD2 covers 11 bases. The V segment lost 5 bases and the J segment 6 bases; nucleotides outside the gene matches: 6. This CDR3 region has 15 residues. The germline gives CDR1 SEHNR, CDR2 FQNEAQ (reference sequence).

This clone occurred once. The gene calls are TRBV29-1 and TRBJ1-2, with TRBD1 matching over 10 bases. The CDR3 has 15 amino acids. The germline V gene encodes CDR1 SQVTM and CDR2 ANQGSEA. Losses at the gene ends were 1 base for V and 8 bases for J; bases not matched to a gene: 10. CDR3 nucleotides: TGCAGCGTTGAAGTCGCCGGGACAGGGGTTAGGGGCTACACCTTC. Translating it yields CSVEVAGTGVRGYTF.

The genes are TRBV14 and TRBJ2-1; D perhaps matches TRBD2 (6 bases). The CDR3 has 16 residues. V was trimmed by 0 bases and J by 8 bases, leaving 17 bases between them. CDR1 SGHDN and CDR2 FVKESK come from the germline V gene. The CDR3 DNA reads TGTGCCAGCAGCCAAGATACTAGCCGACCTGGGGATGAGCAGTTCTTC. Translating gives CASSQDTSRPGDEQFF. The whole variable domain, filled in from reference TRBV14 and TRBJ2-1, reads EAGVTQFPSHSVIEKGQTVTLRCDPISGHDNLYWYRRVMGKEIKFLLHFVKESKQDESGMPNNRFLAERTGGTYSTLKVQPAELEDSGVYFCASSQDTSRPGDEQFFGPGTRLTVL.

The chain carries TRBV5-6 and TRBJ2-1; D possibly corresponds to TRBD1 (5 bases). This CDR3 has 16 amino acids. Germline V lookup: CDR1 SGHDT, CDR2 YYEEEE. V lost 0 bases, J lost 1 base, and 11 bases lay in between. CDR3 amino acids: CASSLGGGGSYNEQFF. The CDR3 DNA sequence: TGTGCCAGCAGCTTGGGGGGCGGCGGTTCCTACAATGAGCAGTTCTTC.

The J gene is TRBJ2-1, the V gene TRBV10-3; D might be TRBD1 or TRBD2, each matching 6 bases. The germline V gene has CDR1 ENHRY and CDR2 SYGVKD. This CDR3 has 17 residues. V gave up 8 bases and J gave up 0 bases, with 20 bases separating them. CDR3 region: CAIGGGLVGASYNEQFF. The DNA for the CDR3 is TGTGCCATCGGGGGAGGACTTGTGGGGGCCTCCTACAATGAGCAGTTCTTC.

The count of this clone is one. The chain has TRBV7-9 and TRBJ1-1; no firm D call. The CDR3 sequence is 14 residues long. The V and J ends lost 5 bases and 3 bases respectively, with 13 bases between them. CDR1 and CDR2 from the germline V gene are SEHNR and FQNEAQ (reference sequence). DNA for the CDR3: TGTGCCAGCAGCCCTGTGGACGCTTACACTGAAGCTTTCTTT. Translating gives CASSPVDAYTEAFF.

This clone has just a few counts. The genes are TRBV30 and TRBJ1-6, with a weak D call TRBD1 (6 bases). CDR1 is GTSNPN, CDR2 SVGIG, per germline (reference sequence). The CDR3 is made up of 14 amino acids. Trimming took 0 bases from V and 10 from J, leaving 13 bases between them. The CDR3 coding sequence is TGTGCCTGGAGTGTACAGGGCGGTGGATCACCCCTCCACTTT. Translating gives CAWSVQGGGSPLHF.